This TCR beta chain was observed in a study of shared clonotypes between healthy human individuals. For the study at large: CD8 memory received one plate per donor, CD8 naive two, CD4 memory three and CD4 naive three. Findings of the study overall: It was the non-shared clonotypes that had lower generation probabilities than clonotypes shared by all four donors.

Investigators spread the genomic DNA of each subset evenly over several immunoSEQ plates. Replicate PCRs from sorted subsets contained about 200 ng DNA, which is 31,000 or so T cell genomes. The repertoire was sequenced with immunoSEQ multiplex PCR; TCRdb's copy has only in-frame clones and lacks some. This sample yields 550,000 to 700,000 clones, of which 73% are seen a single time; 1.5% to 2% belongs to the top ten. Looked up from germline, CDR1 is WNHNN and CDR2 is SYGVQD (reference sequence). The CDR3 length is 13 residues. The J segment lost 3 bases and the V segment lost 6 bases, leaving 2 bases of the junction unmatched. This clone came up a few times. The antigen is unknown.

The chain couples TRBV10-1 to TRBJ1-1; 9 nucleotides match TRBD1. This clonotype originated in a woman aged 25-40 years in good health. Source material: memory CD4+ T cells sorted from blood. Subset specified: CD45RA-negative fraction. The CDR3 nucleotides read TGCGCCAGCAGGCGGGACAGGGACACTGAAGCTTTCTTT. Protein: CASRRDRDTEAFF.